This is a list of T cell receptor beta chains from one sample in a study of blood T cells in healthy people across ages. TCRdb used MiXCR to reprocess the 5' RACE reads, holding one entry per CDR3 protein. The table has 450,000 to 650,000 distinct CDR3 sequences, 24% seen once. The sample was also linked to a second study, of T cells of mothers and their children.

The sample comprised blood. Receptors originate from a boy aged 5 to 17 in good health. Each CDR3 is given with its conserved first and last residue.

v_call	j_call	cdr3_aa
TRBV5-1	TRBJ1-3	CASSLGEAGNTIYF
TRBV2	TRBJ2-2	CASSLKGHLNTGELFF
TRBV29-1	TRBJ1-5	CSVEFSEVQPQHF
TRBV5-1	TRBJ2-5	CASSRRLPGHKTF
TRBV5-1	TRBJ2-2	CASSPYPQGISPWDNTGELFF
TRBV11-2	TRBJ1-4	CASSLTGGVEKLFF
TRBV4-3	TRBJ1-1	CASSQKTGGVDRGDLVNTEAFF
TRBV16	TRBJ1-4	CASSQSRGALNEKLFF
TRBV14	-	CAGSQDRETQYF
TRBV6-2/TRBV6-3	TRBJ2-7	CASSPGELAGSHEQYF
TRBV6-4	TRBJ2-7	CASSEAPTYEQYF
TRBV29-1	TRBJ1-2	CSVEDSGDLYGYTF
TRBV5-1	TRBJ1-2	CASSPRQGPESRYTF
TRBV4-3	TRBJ2-3	CASSQGVGDTDTQYF
TRBV28	TRBJ1-6	CASSLRASIAGYYNSPLHF
TRBV29-1	TRBJ2-5	CSSQRSGSVETQYF
TRBV6-1	TRBJ2-3	CASSDVAGQGVDTQYF
TRBV6-2/TRBV6-3	TRBJ2-5	CASRTPGLVKETQYF
TRBV7-8	TRBJ2-3	CASSRGAFSDTQYF
TRBV5-1	TRBJ2-5	CASRIQGTGETQYF
TRBV24-1	TRBJ2-1	CATSDLSLTRVNEQFF
TRBV9	TRBJ2-5	CASNGPRDIGETQYF
TRBV6-6	TRBJ2-6	CASSLSSNSGANVLTF
TRBV7-9	TRBJ2-4	CASSQDLAKNIQYF
TRBV12-3/TRBV12-4	TRBJ2-1	CASSLGGQASLRNEQFF
TRBV6-5	TRBJ2-2	CASSYPRSGDRGIGELFF
TRBV6-2/TRBV6-3	TRBJ2-1	CASSYSPDSYNEQFF
TRBV6-1	TRBJ2-1	CASSGTDSYNEQFF
TRBV5-1	TRBJ2-1	CASSLAGVRGFDEQFF
TRBV5-1	TRBJ2-5	CASSLTGGDLETQYF
TRBV7-9	TRBJ2-1	CASSYPGGSSYNEQFF
TRBV15	TRBJ1-3	CATSRDVRDEDTIYF
TRBV7-9	TRBJ2-3	CASSLAGQGVGTQYF
TRBV27	TRBJ2-1	CASSSSGGAAGEQFF
TRBV7-2	TRBJ2-1	CASIPSDITYNEQFF
TRBV12-3/TRBV12-4	TRBJ2-5	CASSSGGAETQYF
TRBV29-1	TRBJ2-2	CSVQGDNTGELFF
TRBV28	TRBJ1-2	CASSPRIYGYTF
TRBV29-1	TRBJ1-2	CSAGVTGGGGYTF
TRBV10-3	TRBJ2-3	CAISESTLTVQSTDTLYF
TRBV27	TRBJ2-1	CASSLRLRVAGPNNEQFF
TRBV25-1	TRBJ2-1	CASRGESSYNEQFF
TRBV4-3	TRBJ1-4	CASSQDPGTEKLFF
TRBV20-1	TRBJ2-1	CSARASSVSYNEQFF
TRBV28	TRBJ2-7	CASSLFSWNQPYEQYF
TRBV20-1	TRBJ2-1	CSARAGTSGITYNEQFF
TRBV7-2	TRBJ1-2	CASSLMTVDYGYTF
TRBV27	TRBJ2-1	CASSDQGAYNEQFF
TRBV6-2/TRBV6-3	TRBJ2-4	CASSNGQLLAKNIQYF
TRBV12-3/TRBV12-4	TRBJ1-4	CASSPLGQGSEKLFF
TRBV7-9	TRBJ1-5	CASSGGGEPQHF